This T cell receptor beta chain was captured by sequencing in a study of CD8 T cells in Susac syndrome. The CDR3 loop spans 14 amino acids. The V gene lost 3 bases and the J gene lost 4 bases, with 13 bases spanning the gap. Germline V CDR1 and CDR2: SGHDT, YYEEEE. Random hexamers primed reverse transcription of about 0.5 to 1 ug RNA. TCRdb recomputed calls from the immunoSEQ multiplex PCR reads with MiXCR, one row per CDR3 protein. The table shows about 120,000 distinct CDR3 sequences, with just under 95% occurring only once. The material sequenced was CD8+ T cells from PBMCs. The sequence came from a human donor with Susac syndrome. The V gene is TRBV5-6, the J gene TRBJ1-2; tentative D call: TRBD1 (6 bases). CDR3 sequence reads: CASSYSPDSYGYTF. As DNA, the CDR3 is TGTGCCAGCAGCTACTCCCCGGACAGCTATGGCTACACCTTC.